Following are 28 T cell receptor beta chains from one sample sequenced in a study of T cells after yellow fever vaccination. TCRdb reprocessed the 5' RACE reads via MiXCR and lists one record per CDR3 protein. The table shows some 170,000 distinct CDR3 sequences, with about a tenth occurring only once. The material was CD8+ T cells sorted from PBMCs, obtained 45 days after the yellow fever booster vaccination. These receptors all come from a man between 18 and 35 years old who received the YFV17D yellow fever vaccine.

The chain has TRBV4-2 and TRBJ2-2, with D possibly being TRBD1 (5 bases). This CDR3 region has 19 residues. V gave up 1 base and J gave up 4 bases, with 22 bases separating them. In germline, CDR1 is LGHNA, CDR2 YNFKEQ. The CDR3 nucleotides are TGTGCCAGCAGCCAAGCCCAAGTCCCTACAGGCGAGAGCACCGGGGAGCTGTTTTTT. Translating it yields CASSQAQVPTGESTGELFF.

In its sample, this clonotype was seen a few times. The V call is TRBV4-1, the J call TRBJ1-5; 10 bases are a match to TRBD1. V was pared by 1 base and J by 9 bases, with 9 bases of the junction left unmatched. The CDR3 totals 16 residues. Germline CDR1 reads MGHRA; CDR2 reads YSYEKL. CDR3 bases: TGCGCCAGCAGCCAAGGACAGGGGGCACCCGGCGCGCCCCAGCATTTT. It encodes CASSQGQGAPGAPQHF.

The chain carries TRBV12-5 and TRBJ2-5; D is ambiguous. Germline loops: CDR1 LGHNT, CDR2 FRNRAP. V was shortened by 8 bases and J by 4 bases, with 11 bases between the two germline ends. This CDR3 is built from 12 residues. This CDR3 reads CASPAHPETQYF. DNA for the CDR3: TGTGCTAGTCCGGCGCACCCAGAGACCCAGTACTTC.

V and J are TRBV18 and TRBJ2-7; D is unresolved. Germline V gives CDR1 KGHSH, CDR2 LQKENI. Trimming cost V 2 bases and J 1 base, with 9 bases left between them. The CDR3 covers 14 residues. CDR3 in DNA: TGTGCCAGCTCACCAGATACAGCATCCTACGAGCAGTACTTC. Its translation: CASSPDTASYEQYF.

This clonotype was seen more than once but under ten times. V and J are TRBV3-1 and TRBJ2-3, with unresolved D. Germline loops: CDR1 LGHDT, CDR2 YNNKEL (reference sequence). CDR3 length: 19 residues. V lost 2 bases, J lost 7 bases, and 28 bases lay in between. CDR3 sequence (DNA): TGTGCCAGCAGCCAACCGGCAGAGGACGGATTTGTTGGAAAATATACGCAGTATTTT. Translating gives CASSQPAEDGFVGKYTQYF.

The rearrangement uses TRBV12-3 or TRBV12-4 and TRBJ1-5, with TRBD1 as a possible D gene (5 bases). Trimming pared 7 bases from V and 0 bases from J, leaving 13 bases between. The CDR3 has 15 residues. The CDR3 DNA reads as TGTGCCAGCACTAATTCCAGGGATAGCAATCAGCCCCAGCATTTT. It translates to CASTNSRDSNQPQHF.

The sample holds a few counts of this clonotype. The rearrangement uses TRBV7-6 and TRBJ2-5; 11 bases are shared with TRBD2. CDR1 is SGHVS, CDR2 FNYEAQ, per germline. CDR3 size: 17 residues. J gave up 5 bases and V 5 bases, and 13 bases lay outside the gene matches. The CDR3 reads CASSPPGLAAMGETQYF. The DNA of the CDR3 is TGTGCCAGCAGCCCGCCGGGACTAGCGGCCATGGGCGAGACCCAGTACTTC.

This clonotype was seen a handful of times. This rearrangement joins TRBV7-2 to TRBJ2-7, with TRBD1 matching over 8 bases. Germline CDR1 and CDR2: SGHTA and FQGNSA. CDR3 size: 13 residues. V was clipped by 7 bases and J by 6 bases; unmatched bases: 8. CDR3 nucleotide sequence: TGTGCCAGCACTCAGGGGGCACACGGCGAGCAGTACTTC. Translated: CASTQGAHGEQYF.

The V call is TRBV2, the J call TRBJ1-5; D ambiguous. Germline V lookup: CDR1 SNHLY, CDR2 FYNNEI. CDR3 length: 15 residues. Trimming left V 1 base short and J 2 bases short, with 9 bases between. The DNA of the CDR3 is TGTGCCAGCAGTGAAGATATTTCGGGCAATCAGCCCCAGCATTTT. Encoded protein: CASSEDISGNQPQHF. The full variable domain, its missing parts supplied by reference TRBV2 and TRBJ1-5, is EPEVTQTPSHQVTQMGQEVILRCVPISNHLYFYWYRQILGQKVEFLVSFYNNEISEKSEIFDDQFSVERPDGSNFTLKIRSTKLEDSAMYFCASSEDISGNQPQHFGDGTRLSIL.

This clonotype came up a few times. The J gene is TRBJ1-2, the V gene TRBV5-1, with 7 positions matching TRBD1. The CDR3 loop spans 15 amino acids. Germline V gives CDR1 SGHRS, CDR2 YFSETQ. Trimming cost V 4 bases and J 6 bases; bases outside gene matches: 12. This CDR3 reads CASSPGLEGADGYTF. The CDR3 DNA follows: TGCGCCAGCAGCCCCGGCCTTGAGGGGGCCGATGGCTACACCTTC.

In its sample, this clonotype was seen a few times. The chain uses TRBV6-5 and TRBJ2-7; tentatively, D is TRBD1 (6 bases). Germline-derived CDR1 and CDR2 are MNHEY and SVGAGI. The V end lost 2 bases, the J end lost 0 bases, and 14 bases lay between the germline ends. This CDR3 contains 16 residues. Written as DNA, the CDR3 is TGTGCCAGCAGTTACAAGCCCAGGGGCTTCTCCTACGAGCAGTACGTC. Translated, it gives CASSYKPRGFSYEQYV.

This chain uses TRBV5-1 with TRBJ2-1; either TRBD1 or TRBD2 may fit D (5 bases each). This CDR3 region has 14 residues. V shed 0 bases and J shed 6 bases, with 10 bases lying between them. In germline, CDR1 is SGHRS, CDR2 YFSETQ. CDR3 nucleotides: TGCGCCAGCAGCTTGGGGTTTGGGGGCAATGAGCAGTTCTTC. It translates to CASSLGFGGNEQFF.

This clonotype was observed at least ten times. The gene calls are TRBV9 and TRBJ2-7; D could derive from TRBD1 or TRBD2 (6 bases each). V dropped 4 bases and J dropped 4 bases, with 18 bases sitting between them. Germline V CDR1 and CDR2: SGDLS, YYNGEE. This CDR3 region has 15 residues. The CDR3 sequence is CASSPGAGFRYEQYF. In nucleotides, the CDR3 is TGTGCCAGCAGCCCGGGGGCAGGGTTTCGGTACGAGCAGTACTTC.

The rearrangement joins TRBV24-1 to TRBJ1-5; TRBD1 is a possible D gene (6 bases). The CDR3 covers 14 residues. The V gene's germline CDR1 is KGHDR and CDR2 SFDVKD. Deletions cut 7 bases from V and 3 bases from J, with 12 bases between. CDR3 amino acids: CATSHRAYNQPQHF. The CDR3 nucleotides are TGTGCCACCAGCCACAGGGCCTACAATCAGCCCCAGCATTTT.

The chain carries TRBV27 and TRBJ2-7; D is undetermined. Trimming cost V 6 bases and J 2 bases, with 8 bases left between them. This CDR3 is built from 12 residues. Germline V gene sequence: CDR1 MNHEY, CDR2 SMNVEV (reference sequence). DNA of the CDR3: TGTGCCAGCAGGGGTTTCACCTACGAGCAGTACTTC. Amino acids: CASRGFTYEQYF.

In its sample, this clonotype was seen a few times. The gene calls are TRBV15 and TRBJ2-1, with TRBD1 matching over 8 bases. In germline, CDR1 is LNHNV, CDR2 YYDKDF (reference sequence). V was clipped by 8 bases and J by 6 bases; unmatched bases: 9. CDR3 size: 14 residues. The DNA of the CDR3 is TGTGCCACCGGTCGACAGGGGATAGTCAATGAGCAGTTCTTC. This translates into CATGRQGIVNEQFF.

This sequence joins TRBV6-5 and TRBJ2-3, with 10 bases that match TRBD1. This CDR3 is built from 17 residues. Germline CDR1 reads MNHEY; CDR2 reads SVGAGI. Trimming took 2 bases from V and 2 from J; bases not matched to a gene: 7. The CDR3 DNA follows: TGTGCCAGCAGTTACACCCCGGGACAGGGGTTCACAGATACGCAGTATTTT. This gives the protein CASSYTPGQGFTDTQYF.

The gene calls are TRBV27 and TRBJ2-7, with D hard to call. The CDR3 has 15 residues. Trimming pared 0 bases from V and 3 bases from J, leaving 12 bases between. Germline V gene sequence: CDR1 MNHEY, CDR2 SMNVEV (reference sequence). The CDR3 loop reads CASSLSSRPIYEQYF. CDR3 in DNA: TGTGCCAGCAGTTTATCTTCCAGGCCCATCTACGAGCAGTACTTC.

This clonotype showed up just a few times. The V and J genes are TRBV15 and TRBJ2-3; D gene uncertain. This CDR3 has 17 amino acids. Germline CDR1 LNHNV, CDR2 YYDKDF (reference sequence). Trimming removed 0 bases at V and 3 bases at J, with 16 bases between. The CDR3 DNA is TGTGCCACCAGCAGAGATCGGTATTCAGTCCCTACAGATACGCAGTATTTT. It specifies CATSRDRYSVPTDTQYF.

V and J are TRBV5-4 and TRBJ2-7; 10 bases agree with TRBD1. The junction had 6 bases not matched to a gene; V was cut back by 5 bases and J by 4 bases. The CDR3 extends over 14 amino acids. CDR1 and CDR2 (germline): SGHNT, YYREEE (reference sequence). The CDR3 reads CASSSPGQGYEQYF. Written as DNA, the CDR3 is TGTGCCAGCAGTTCCCCGGGACAGGGGTACGAGCAGTACTTC.

The chain combines TRBV7-9 with TRBJ2-5; TRBD2 matches at 8 bases. V trimming: 3 bases; J trimming: 5 bases; junction bases outside the gene matches: 8. The CDR3 has 15 amino acids. Germline assignment: CDR1 SEHNR and CDR2 FQNEAQ (reference sequence). The CDR3 DNA follows: TGTGCCAGCAGCTTTCGAACGGGGGGGCCGGAGACCCAGTACTTC. This codes for CASSFRTGGPETQYF.

This clonotype was detected only a few times. This chain joins TRBV5-1 and TRBJ2-1; 13 bases map to TRBD2. The CDR3 is 16 amino acids. Germline-derived CDR1 and CDR2 are SGHRS and YFSETQ. Unmatched junction bases numbered 6, after V lost 1 base and J lost 8 bases. The CDR3 is CASSLKLAGGPDEQFF. CDR3 nucleotide sequence: TGCGCCAGCAGCTTGAAACTAGCGGGGGGGCCCGATGAGCAGTTCTTC.

V gene TRBV13 combines with J gene TRBJ2-3, with a possible D match to TRBD2 (5 bases). The CDR3 loop spans 16 amino acids. V lost 4 bases and J lost 0, with 14 bases in between. CDR1 and CDR2 (germline): PRHDT, FYEKMQ (reference sequence). The CDR3 is CASSSAGLASTDTQYF. The CDR3 DNA follows: TGTGCCAGCAGCTCGGCAGGCCTAGCAAGCACAGATACGCAGTATTTT.

This chain connects TRBV9 to TRBJ2-5, with 7 bases fitting TRBD2. Germline CDR1 SGDLS, CDR2 YYNGEE. The CDR3 is 14 residues long. V shed 3 bases and J 5 bases; nucleotides not matched to a gene: 7. DNA of the CDR3: TGTGCCAGCAGCGAGGGGAGGGAGCGGGAGACCCAGTACTTC. It codes for CASSEGRERETQYF.

This clonotype was recorded many times. V and J are TRBV5-6 and TRBJ1-1; weak D call: TRBD1 (6 bases). V lost 1 base to trimming and J lost 7 bases, with 11 bases between them. This CDR3 is 13 amino acids long. Germline-derived CDR1 and CDR2 are SGHDT and YYEEEE. The CDR3 loop reads CASSLWGAGEAFF. CDR3 in DNA: TGTGCCAGCAGCTTGTGGGGGGCAGGTGAAGCTTTCTTT.

This chain uses TRBV7-2 with TRBJ2-1; 15 nucleotides align to TRBD2. Germline CDR1 SGHTA, CDR2 FQGNSA. The CDR3 is made up of 19 amino acids. Trimming at V came to 5 bases and at J to 2 bases, leaving 10 bases not matched to a gene. CDR3 amino acids: CASSRLWTSGGAAYNEQFF. The CDR3 nucleotides are TGTGCCAGCAGCCGACTTTGGACTAGCGGGGGGGCGGCCTACAATGAGCAGTTCTTC.

The V call is TRBV7-8, the J call TRBJ2-7, with 8 nucleotides matching TRBD1. Germline V CDR1 and CDR2: SGHVS, FQNEAQ. Germline trimming cut 3 bases from V and 4 bases from J; bases unmatched to any gene: 5. The CDR3 runs 14 residues. DNA for the CDR3: TGTGCCAGCAGCTTGGGTCAGGGGGCTTACGAGCAGTACGTC. Translating gives CASSLGQGAYEQYV.

This clonotype was observed a few times. This CDR3 is CASSSRDGTPYEQYF. The CDR3 bases are TGTGCCAGCAGCTCCCGGGACGGCACTCCCTACGAGCAGTACTTC. V usage is TRBV11-3 and J usage is TRBJ2-7; TRBD1 or TRBD2 may be the D gene (5 bases each). The CDR3 runs 15 residues. The V gene lost 4 bases and the J gene lost 2 bases, with 15 bases spanning the gap. Germline V gene lookup returns CDR1 SGHNT and CDR2 YENEEA.